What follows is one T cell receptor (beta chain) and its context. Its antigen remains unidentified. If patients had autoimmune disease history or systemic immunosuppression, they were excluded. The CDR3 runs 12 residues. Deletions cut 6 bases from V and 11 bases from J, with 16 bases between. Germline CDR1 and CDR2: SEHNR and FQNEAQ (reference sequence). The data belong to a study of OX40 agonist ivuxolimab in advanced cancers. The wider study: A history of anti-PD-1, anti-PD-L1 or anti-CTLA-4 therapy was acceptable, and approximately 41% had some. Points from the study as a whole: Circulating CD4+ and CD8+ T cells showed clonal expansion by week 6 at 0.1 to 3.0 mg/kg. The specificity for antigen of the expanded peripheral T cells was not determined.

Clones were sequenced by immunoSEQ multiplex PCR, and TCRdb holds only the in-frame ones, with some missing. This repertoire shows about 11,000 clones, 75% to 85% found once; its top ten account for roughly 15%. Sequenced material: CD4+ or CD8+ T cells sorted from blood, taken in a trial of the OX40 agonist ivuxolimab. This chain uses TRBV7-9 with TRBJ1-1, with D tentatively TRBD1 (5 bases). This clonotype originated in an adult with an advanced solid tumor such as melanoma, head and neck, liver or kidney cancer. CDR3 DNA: TGTGCCAGCAGTTACAGAGGGGCCCGGGCTTTCTTT. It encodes CASSYRGARAFF.